This paragraph covers one T cell receptor beta chain sequence. TCRdb's table, derived via immunoSEQ multiplex PCR, lists solely in-frame clones and lacks some. The sample includes 2 million to 2.5 million clones, 95% seen only once; the top ten take around 0.13%. Between the trimmed V and J ends, which lost 2 bases and 5 bases, there was a span of 15 bases. Germline V CDR1 and CDR2: SGHNT, YYREEE (reference sequence). This CDR3 is 15 amino acids long. These data originate in a study of shared clonotypes between healthy human individuals. This TCR was sampled from a man between 18 and 29 years old in good health. The sample comprised naive CD4+ T cells sorted from blood. Stated subset: CD45RA+ positively selected. The J gene is TRBJ2-3, the V gene TRBV5-4; possible D gene TRBD2, 6 bases. The CDR3 DNA follows: TGTGCCAGCAGCTTTTACCAGGGAGGTAGAGATACGCAGTATTTT. This codes for CASSFYQGGRDTQYF.